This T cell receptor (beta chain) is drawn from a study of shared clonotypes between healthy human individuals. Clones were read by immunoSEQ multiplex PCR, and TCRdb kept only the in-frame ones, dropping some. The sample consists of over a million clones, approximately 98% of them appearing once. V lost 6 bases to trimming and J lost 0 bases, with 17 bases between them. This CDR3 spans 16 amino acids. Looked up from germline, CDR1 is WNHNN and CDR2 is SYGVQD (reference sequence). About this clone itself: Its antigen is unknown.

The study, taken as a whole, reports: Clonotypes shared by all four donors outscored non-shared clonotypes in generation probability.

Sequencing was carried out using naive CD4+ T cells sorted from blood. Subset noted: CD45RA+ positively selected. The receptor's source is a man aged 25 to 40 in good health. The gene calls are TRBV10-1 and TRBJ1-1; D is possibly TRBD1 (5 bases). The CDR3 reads CASSPAPGRVNTEAFF. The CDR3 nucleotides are TGCGCCAGCAGCCCGGCCCCGGGCAGGGTGAACACTGAAGCTTTCTTT.